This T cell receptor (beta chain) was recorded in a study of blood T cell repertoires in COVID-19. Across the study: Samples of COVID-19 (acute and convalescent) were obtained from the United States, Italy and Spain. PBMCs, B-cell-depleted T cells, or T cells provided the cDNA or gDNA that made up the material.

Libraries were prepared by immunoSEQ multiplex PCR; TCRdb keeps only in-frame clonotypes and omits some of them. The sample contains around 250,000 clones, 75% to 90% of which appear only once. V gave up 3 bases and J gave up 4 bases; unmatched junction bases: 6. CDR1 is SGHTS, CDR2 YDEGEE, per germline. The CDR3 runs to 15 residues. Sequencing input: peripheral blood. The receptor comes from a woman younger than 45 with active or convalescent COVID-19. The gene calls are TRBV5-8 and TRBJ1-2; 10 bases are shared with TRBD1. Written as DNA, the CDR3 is TGTGCCAGCAGCTGGGGGACAGGGGCCCCCTATGGCTACACCTTC. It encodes CASSWGTGAPYGYTF. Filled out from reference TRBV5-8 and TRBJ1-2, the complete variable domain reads EAGVTQSPTHLIKTRGQQATLRCSPISGHTSVYWYQQALGLGLQFLLWYDEGEERNRGNFPPRFSGRQFPNYSSELNVNALELEDSALYLCASSWGTGAPYGYTFGSGTRLTVV.